A single T cell receptor beta chain is shown here with its context. This entry comes from a study of blood T cell repertoires in COVID-19. Study context: The samples span acute and convalescent COVID-19 from the United States, Italy and Spain. Sources were T cells, B-cell-depleted T cells, or PBMCs; the material itself was cDNA or gDNA.

CDR1 is MGHDK, CDR2 SYGVNS, per germline. Trimming took 8 bases from V and 1 from J; bases not matched to a gene: 4. The CDR3 runs to 14 residues. In the study's own analysis: Reference gene primer amplification yielded estimated nucleated cell counts. Produced via immunoSEQ multiplex PCR; TCRdb's table is partial and in-frame only. V, J and clone size reflect that table, while D and trimming were determined from the DNA. In the table there are around 62,000 clones, roughly 85% of which are singletons. The specimen sequenced was peripheral blood. The TCR comes from a man in his forties or fifties with acute or convalescent COVID-19. The chain carries TRBV25-1 and TRBJ2-3, with 9 bases aligning to TRBD2. As DNA, the CDR3 is TGTGCCAGCCGGGCGGGGGGGCGCACAGATACGCAGTATTTT. Translated, it gives CASRAGGRTDTQYF.